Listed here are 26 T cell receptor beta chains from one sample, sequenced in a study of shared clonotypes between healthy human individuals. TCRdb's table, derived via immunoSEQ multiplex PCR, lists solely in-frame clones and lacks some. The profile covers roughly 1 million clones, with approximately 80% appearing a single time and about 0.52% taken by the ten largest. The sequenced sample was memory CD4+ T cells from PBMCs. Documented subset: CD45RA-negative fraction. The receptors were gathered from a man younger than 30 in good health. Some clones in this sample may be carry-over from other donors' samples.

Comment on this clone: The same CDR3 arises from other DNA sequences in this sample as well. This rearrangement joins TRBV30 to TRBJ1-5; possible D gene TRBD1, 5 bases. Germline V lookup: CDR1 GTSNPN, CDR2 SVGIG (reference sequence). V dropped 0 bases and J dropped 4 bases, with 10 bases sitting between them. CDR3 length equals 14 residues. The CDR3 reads CAWSVTGGNQPQHF. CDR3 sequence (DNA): TGTGCCTGGAGTGTCACGGGGGGTAATCAGCCCCAGCATTTT.

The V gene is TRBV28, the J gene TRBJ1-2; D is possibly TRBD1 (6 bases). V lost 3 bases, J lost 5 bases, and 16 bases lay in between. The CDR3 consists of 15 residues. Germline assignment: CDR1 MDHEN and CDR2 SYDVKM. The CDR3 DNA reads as TGTGCCAGCAGTTTTCCCAAGACAGGCGGGTATGGCTACACCTTC. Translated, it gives CASSFPKTGGYGYTF.

CDR3 DNA sequence: TGCGCCAGCAGCTTGAGGCTAGCGGGAGAAAACAATGAGCAGTTCTTC. It yields the protein CASSLRLAGENNEQFF. The chain uses TRBV5-1 and TRBJ2-1, with 10 positions matching TRBD2. Germline lookup yields CDR1 SGHRS and CDR2 YFSETQ. The V segment lost 1 base and the J segment 5 bases; nucleotides outside the gene matches: 6. The CDR3 is 16 residues long.

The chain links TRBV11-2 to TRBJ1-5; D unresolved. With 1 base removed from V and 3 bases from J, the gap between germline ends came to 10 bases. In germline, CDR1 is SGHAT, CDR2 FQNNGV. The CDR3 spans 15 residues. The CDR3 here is CASSLVVGYNQPQHF. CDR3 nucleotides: TGTGCCAGCAGCTTAGTGGTAGGGTACAATCAGCCCCAGCATTTT.

Here the CDR3 DNA reads TGCGCCAGCAGCCGTAGCGGGAGTGTCAACAATGAGCAGTTCTTC. This translates into CASSRSGSVNNEQFF. V gene TRBV5-1 combines with J gene TRBJ2-1, with TRBD2 matching 9 bases. The CDR3 is made up of 15 amino acids. CDR1 is SGHRS, CDR2 YFSETQ, per germline. Trimming cost V 4 bases and J 5 bases; bases outside gene matches: 7.

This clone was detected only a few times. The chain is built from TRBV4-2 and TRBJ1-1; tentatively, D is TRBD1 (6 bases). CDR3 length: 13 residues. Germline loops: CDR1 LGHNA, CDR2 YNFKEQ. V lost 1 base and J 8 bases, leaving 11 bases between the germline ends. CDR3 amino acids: CASSQGVGGEAFF. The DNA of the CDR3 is TGTGCCAGCAGCCAAGGGGTGGGGGGCGAAGCTTTCTTT.

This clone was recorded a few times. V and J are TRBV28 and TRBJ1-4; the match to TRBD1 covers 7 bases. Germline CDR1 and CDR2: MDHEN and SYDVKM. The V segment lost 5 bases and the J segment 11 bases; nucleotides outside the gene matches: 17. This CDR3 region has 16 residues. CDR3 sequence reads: CASSPTIQGRIFKLFF. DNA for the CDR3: TGTGCCAGCAGTCCAACCATACAGGGGCGAATCTTCAAACTGTTTTTT.

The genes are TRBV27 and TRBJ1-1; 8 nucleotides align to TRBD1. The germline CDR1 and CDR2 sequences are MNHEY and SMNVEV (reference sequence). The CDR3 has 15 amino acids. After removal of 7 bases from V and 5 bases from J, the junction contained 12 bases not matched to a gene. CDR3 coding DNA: TGTGCCAGCATCACAATCCACAGGGGGATAACTGAAGCTTTCTTT. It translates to CASITIHRGITEAFF.

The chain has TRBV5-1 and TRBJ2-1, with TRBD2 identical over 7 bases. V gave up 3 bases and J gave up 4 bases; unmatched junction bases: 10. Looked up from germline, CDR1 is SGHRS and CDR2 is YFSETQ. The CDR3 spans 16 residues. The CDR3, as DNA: TGCGCCAGCAGCTACCGGGACTACATGGGTTACAATGAGCAGTTCTTC. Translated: CASSYRDYMGYNEQFF.

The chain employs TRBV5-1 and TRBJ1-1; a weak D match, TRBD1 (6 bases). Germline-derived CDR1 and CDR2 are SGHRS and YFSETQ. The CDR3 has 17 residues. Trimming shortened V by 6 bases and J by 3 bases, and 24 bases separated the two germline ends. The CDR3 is CASTPTGRRGGDTEAFF. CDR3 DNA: TGCGCCAGCACCCCGACCGGACGGAGAGGGGGTGACACTGAAGCTTTCTTT.

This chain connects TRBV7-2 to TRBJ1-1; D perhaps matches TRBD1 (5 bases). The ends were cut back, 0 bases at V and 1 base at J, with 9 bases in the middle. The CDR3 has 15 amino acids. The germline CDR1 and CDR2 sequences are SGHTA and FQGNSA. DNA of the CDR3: TGTGCCAGCAGCTTAGCGCAGGGCGGGAACACTGAAGCTTTCTTT. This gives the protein CASSLAQGGNTEAFF.

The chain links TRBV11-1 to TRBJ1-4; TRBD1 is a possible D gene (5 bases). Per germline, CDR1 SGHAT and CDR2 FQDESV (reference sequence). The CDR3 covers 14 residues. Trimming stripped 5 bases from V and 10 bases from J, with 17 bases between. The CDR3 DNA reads TGTGCCAGCAGCCCCACCGGGACCTCGGGAAAACTGTTTTTT. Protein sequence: CASSPTGTSGKLFF.

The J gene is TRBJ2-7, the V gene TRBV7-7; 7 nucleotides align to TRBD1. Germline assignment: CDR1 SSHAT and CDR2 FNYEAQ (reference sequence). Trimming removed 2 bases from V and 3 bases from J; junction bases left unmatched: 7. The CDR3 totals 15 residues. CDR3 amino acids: CASSLRDSPLYEQYF. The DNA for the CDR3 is TGTGCCAGCAGCTTAAGGGACAGCCCCCTCTACGAGCAGTACTTC. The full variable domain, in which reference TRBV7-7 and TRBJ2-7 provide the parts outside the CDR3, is GAGVSQSPRYKVTKRGQDVTLRCDPISSHATLYWYQQALGQGPEFLTYFNYEAQPDKSGLPSDRFSAERPEGSISTLTIQRTEQRDSAMYRCASSLRDSPLYEQYFGPGTRLTVT.

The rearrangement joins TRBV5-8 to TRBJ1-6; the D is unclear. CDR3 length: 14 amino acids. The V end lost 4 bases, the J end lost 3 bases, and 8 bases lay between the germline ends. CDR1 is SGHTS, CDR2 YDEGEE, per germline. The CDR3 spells CASSPSNYNSPLHF. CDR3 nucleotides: TGTGCCAGCAGCCCTAGTAACTATAATTCACCCCTCCACTTT.

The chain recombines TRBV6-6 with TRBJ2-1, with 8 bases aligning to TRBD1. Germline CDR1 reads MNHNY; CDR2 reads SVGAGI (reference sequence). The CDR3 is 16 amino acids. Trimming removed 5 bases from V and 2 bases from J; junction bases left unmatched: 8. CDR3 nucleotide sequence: TGTGCCAGCAGTCCGCAGGGGGCTGGTGCCTACAATGAGCAGTTCTTC. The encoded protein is CASSPQGAGAYNEQFF.

The CDR3 sequence: CASTGGGLQPQHF. CDR3 nucleotide sequence: TGTGCCAGTACAGGAGGTGGGCTTCAGCCCCAGCATTTT. The chain uses TRBV19 and TRBJ1-5; D not certain. Germline assignment: CDR1 LNHDA and CDR2 SQIVND (reference sequence). The CDR3 length is 13 residues. V lost 7 bases and J lost 6, with 13 bases in between.

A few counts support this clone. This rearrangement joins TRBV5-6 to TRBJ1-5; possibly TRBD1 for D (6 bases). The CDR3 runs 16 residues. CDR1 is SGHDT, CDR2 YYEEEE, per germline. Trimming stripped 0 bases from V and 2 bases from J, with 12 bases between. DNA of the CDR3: TGTGCCAGCAGCTTGGTGGGGGCTGGTCGCAATCAGCCCCAGCATTTT. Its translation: CASSLVGAGRNQPQHF.

CDR3 in amino acids: CASSYDREGTEAFF. The CDR3 nucleotides read TGCGCCAGCAGCTATGACAGGGAAGGGACTGAAGCTTTCTTT. This chain connects TRBV5-1 to TRBJ1-1, with 7 bases identical to TRBD1. Germline CDR1 is SGHRS and CDR2 is YFSETQ. Trimming cost V 3 bases and J 5 bases; bases outside gene matches: 7. The CDR3 contains 14 residues.

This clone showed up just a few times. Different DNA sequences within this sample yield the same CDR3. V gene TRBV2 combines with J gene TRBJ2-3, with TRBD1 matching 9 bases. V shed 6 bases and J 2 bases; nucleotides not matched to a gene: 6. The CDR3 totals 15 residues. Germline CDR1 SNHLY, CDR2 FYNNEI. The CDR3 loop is CASRRQGVSTDTQYF. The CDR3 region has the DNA TGTGCCAGCAGACGACAGGGGGTATCCACAGATACGCAGTATTTT.

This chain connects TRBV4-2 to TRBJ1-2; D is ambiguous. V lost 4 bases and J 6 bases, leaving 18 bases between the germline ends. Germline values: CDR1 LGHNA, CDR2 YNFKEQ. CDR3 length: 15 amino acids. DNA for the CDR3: TGTGCCAGCAGCCCGACGAGGCCGACGCACGATGGCTACACCTTC. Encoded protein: CASSPTRPTHDGYTF.

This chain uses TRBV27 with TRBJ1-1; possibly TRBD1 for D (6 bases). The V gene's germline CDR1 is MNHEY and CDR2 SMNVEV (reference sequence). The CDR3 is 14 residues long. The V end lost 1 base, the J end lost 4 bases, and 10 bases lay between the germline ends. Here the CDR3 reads CASSLYGGGTEAFF. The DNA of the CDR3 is TGTGCCAGCAGTTTATACGGGGGCGGCACTGAAGCTTTCTTT.

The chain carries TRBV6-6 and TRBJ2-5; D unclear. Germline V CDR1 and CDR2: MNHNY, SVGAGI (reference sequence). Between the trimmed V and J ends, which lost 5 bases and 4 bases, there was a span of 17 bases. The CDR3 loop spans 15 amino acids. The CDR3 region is CASSPLGRVTETQYF. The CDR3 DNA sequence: TGTGCCAGCAGTCCCCTAGGAAGAGTAACAGAGACCCAGTACTTC.

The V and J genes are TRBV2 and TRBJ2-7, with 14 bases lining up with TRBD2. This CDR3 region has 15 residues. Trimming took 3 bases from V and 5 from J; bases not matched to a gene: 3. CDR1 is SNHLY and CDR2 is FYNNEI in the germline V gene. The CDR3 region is CASSDRTSGRNEQYF. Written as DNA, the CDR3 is TGTGCCAGCAGTGACCGGACTAGCGGGAGGAACGAGCAGTACTTC.

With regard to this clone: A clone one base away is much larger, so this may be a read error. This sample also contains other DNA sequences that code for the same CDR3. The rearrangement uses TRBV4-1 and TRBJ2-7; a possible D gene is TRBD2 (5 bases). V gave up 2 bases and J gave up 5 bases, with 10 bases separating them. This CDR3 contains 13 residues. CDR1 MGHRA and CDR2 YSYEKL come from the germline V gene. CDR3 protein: CASSQRTGDEQYF. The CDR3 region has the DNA TGCGCCAGCAGCCAACGGACTGGGGACGAGCAGTACTTC.

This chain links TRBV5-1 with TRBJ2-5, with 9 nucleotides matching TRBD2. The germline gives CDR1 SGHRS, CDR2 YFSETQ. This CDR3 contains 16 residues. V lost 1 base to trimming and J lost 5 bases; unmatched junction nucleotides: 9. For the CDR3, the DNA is TGCGCCAGCAGCTTGAGAACTAGCGGGCTGCAGGAGACCCAGTACTTC. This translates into CASSLRTSGLQETQYF. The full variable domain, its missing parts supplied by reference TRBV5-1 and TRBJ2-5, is KAGVTQTPRYLIKTRGQQVTLSCSPISGHRSVSWYQQTPGQGLQFLFEYFSETQRNKGNFPGRFSGRQFSNSRSEMNVSTLELGDSALYLCASSLRTSGLQETQYFGPGTRLLVL.

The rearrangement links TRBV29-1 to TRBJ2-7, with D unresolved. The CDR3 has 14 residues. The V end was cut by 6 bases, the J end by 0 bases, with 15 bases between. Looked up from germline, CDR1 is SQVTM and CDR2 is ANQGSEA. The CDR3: CSVLTENNSYEQYF. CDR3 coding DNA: TGCAGCGTCCTAACAGAGAATAACTCCTACGAGCAGTACTTC.